The subject of this entry is one TCR beta chain. The data derive from a study of cytomegalovirus exposure and HLA in healthy donors. A multiplex PCR was run with 60 Vbeta primers and 13 Jbeta primers. Measured with immunoSEQ multiplex PCR; TCRdb has only the in-frame clones, and not every one. The sample consists of approximately 110,000 clones, 73% of them appearing once. The CDR3 has 15 residues. Germline V lookup: CDR1 SGHTA, CDR2 FQGNSA. Trimming left V 2 bases short and J 5 bases short, with 15 bases between. The chain joins TRBV7-2 to TRBJ1-1, with D possibly being TRBD1 (6 bases). The sequencing input was PBMCs. The clonotype comes from a man aged 55 to 70 in good health and CMV-seropositive. Here the CDR3 reads CASSLHGGGATEAFF. The CDR3 region has the DNA TGTGCCAGCAGCTTACACGGCGGGGGGGCGACTGAAGCTTTCTTT. Using reference TRBV7-2 and TRBJ1-1 for the parts outside the CDR3, the full variable domain is GAGVSQSPSNKVTEKGKDVELRCDPISGHTALYWYRQSLGQGLEFLIYFQGNSAPDKSGLPSDRFSAERTGGSVSTLTIQRTQQEDSAVYLCASSLHGGGATEAFFGQGTRLTVV.